The entry below gives a single TCR beta chain sequence along with its context. CDR1 and CDR2 from the germline V gene are SGHTA and FQGNSA. The CDR3 consists of 15 residues. The PCR contained 60 Vbeta and 13 Jbeta primers. Assay: immunoSEQ multiplex PCR; the TCRdb copy retains only in-frame clones and omits some. The profile shows roughly 130,000 clones, roughly 88% of them singletons. This sample was included in a study of cytomegalovirus exposure and HLA in healthy donors. This clonotype was sampled from a woman aged 40 to 50 in good health and CMV-seronegative. The sequenced sample consisted of PBMCs. The chain has TRBV7-2 and TRBJ2-5, with D perhaps TRBD1 (6 bases). The closer fit of TRBJ2-7 to the DNA end suggests the J call may be wrong. Here the CDR3 reads CASSLDRRGGYEQYF. CDR3 DNA sequence: TGTGCCAGCAGCTTAGATCGCAGGGGCGGCTACGAGCAGTACTTC.